The source of this T cell receptor (beta chain) is a study of blood T cells in healthy people across ages. Study-wide background: About one barcoded TCR beta cDNA was captured per two T cells. Study outcomes and limitations: Changes in expanded clonotypes were possibly confounded, as the CMV status of donors was unknown.

The V end lost 1 base, the J end lost 0 bases, and 12 bases lay between the germline ends. The CDR3 covers 16 residues. From germline, CDR1 is SEHNR and CDR2 FQNEAQ (reference sequence). Combining a sample-barcoded 5' primer with a J-beta primer mix, a second PCR ran for about 7 to 11 cycles. A template-switch adaptor containing 12 random nucleotides labeled each cDNA molecule. From the 5' RACE reads, TCRdb called clonotypes with MiXCR, one entry per CDR3 protein. The sample holds some 1.4 million distinct CDR3 sequences, around 42% seen once. The sample holds a few counts of this clonotype. Antigen specificity is unknown.

The clonotype was recovered from a woman younger than 30 in good health. The chain combines TRBV7-9 with TRBJ1-1; D perhaps matches TRBD1 (5 bases). Sequencing was performed on blood. The CDR3 here is CASSLVGWGLNTEAFF. CDR3 sequence (DNA): TGTGCCAGCAGCTTAGTCGGGTGGGGCCTGAACACTGAAGCTTTCTTT. The variable domain in full, completed from reference TRBV7-9 and TRBJ1-1, reads DTGVSQNPRHKITKRGQNVTFRCDPISEHNRLYWYRQTLGQGPEFLTYFQNEAQLEKSRLLSDRFSAERPKGSFSTLEIQRTEQGDSAMYLCASSLVGWGLNTEAFFGQGTRLTVV.